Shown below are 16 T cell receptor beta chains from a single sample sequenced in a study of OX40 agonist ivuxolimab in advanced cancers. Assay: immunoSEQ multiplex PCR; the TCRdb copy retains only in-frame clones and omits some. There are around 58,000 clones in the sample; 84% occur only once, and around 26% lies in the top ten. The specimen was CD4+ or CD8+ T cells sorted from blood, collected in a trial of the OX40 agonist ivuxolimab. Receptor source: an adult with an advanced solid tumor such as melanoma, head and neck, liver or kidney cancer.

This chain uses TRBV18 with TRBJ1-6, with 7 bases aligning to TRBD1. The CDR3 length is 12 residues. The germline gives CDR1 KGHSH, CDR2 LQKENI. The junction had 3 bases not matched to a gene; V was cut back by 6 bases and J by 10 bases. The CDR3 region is CASSGTESPLHF. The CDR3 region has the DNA TGTGCCAGCTCCGGGACAGAATCACCCCTCCACTTT.

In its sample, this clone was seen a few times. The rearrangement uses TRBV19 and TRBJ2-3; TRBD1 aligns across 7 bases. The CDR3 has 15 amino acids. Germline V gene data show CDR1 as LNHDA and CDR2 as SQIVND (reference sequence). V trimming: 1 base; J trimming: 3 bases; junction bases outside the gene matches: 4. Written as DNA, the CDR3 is TGTGCCAGTAGTATAGGGGGGACAGAAACAGATACGCAGTATTTT. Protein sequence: CASSIGGTETDTQYF. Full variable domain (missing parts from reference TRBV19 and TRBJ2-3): DGGITQSPKYLFRKEGQNVTLSCEQNLNHDAMYWYRQDPGQGLRLIYYSQIVNDFQKGDIAEGYSVSREKKESFPLTVTSAQKNPTAFYLCASSIGGTETDTQYFGPGTRLTVL.

CDR3 residues: CASSLLARRLAGVYNEQFF. The CDR3 DNA reads as TGTGCCAGCAGTTTATTGGCTCGGAGACTAGCGGGGGTGTACAATGAGCAGTTCTTC. V usage is TRBV28 and J usage is TRBJ2-1; TRBD2 agrees at 12 bases. CDR1 and CDR2 from the germline V gene are MDHEN and SYDVKM. Trimming removed 1 base from V and 4 bases from J; junction bases left unmatched: 11. The CDR3 is made up of 19 amino acids.

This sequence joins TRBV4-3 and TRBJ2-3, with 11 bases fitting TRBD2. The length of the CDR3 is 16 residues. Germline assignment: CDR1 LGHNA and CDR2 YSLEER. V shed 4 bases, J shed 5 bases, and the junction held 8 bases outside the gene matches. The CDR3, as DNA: TGCGCCAGCAGCCGCCTACTAGCGGGGGCCGGAGATACGCAGTATTTT. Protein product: CASSRLLAGAGDTQYF.

The chain's CDR3 is CASSLSARVLAWNTEAFF. The CDR3 nucleotides are TGTGCCAGCAGTTTATCGGCCAGGGTGTTAGCTTGGAACACTGAAGCTTTCTTT. V is TRBV27 and J is TRBJ1-1; the D gene is possibly TRBD1 (5 bases). Germline assignment: CDR1 MNHEY and CDR2 SMNVEV (reference sequence). Trimming cost V 0 bases and J 1 base, with 18 bases left between them. The CDR3 has 18 residues.

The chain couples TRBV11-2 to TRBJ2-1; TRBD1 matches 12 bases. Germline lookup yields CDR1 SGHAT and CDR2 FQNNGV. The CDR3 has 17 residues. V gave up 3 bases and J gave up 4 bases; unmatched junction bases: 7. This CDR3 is CASSFTGGQGAYNEQFF. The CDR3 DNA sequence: TGTGCCAGCAGCTTTACGGGGGGACAGGGGGCTTACAATGAGCAGTTCTTC.

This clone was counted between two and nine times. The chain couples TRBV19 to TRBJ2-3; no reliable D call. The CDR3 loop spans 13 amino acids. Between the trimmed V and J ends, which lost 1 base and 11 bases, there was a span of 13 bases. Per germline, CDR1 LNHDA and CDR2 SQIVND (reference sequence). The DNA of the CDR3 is TGTGCCAGTAGTATAGTGGCGTCAAGGGAGCAGTATTTT. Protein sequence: CASSIVASREQYF.

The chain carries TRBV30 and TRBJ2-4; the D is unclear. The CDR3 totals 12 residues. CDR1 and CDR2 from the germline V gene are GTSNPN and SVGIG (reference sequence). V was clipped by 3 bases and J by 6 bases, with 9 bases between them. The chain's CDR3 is CAWRVGGNIQYF. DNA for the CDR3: TGTGCCTGGAGGGTAGGCGGAAACATTCAGTACTTC.

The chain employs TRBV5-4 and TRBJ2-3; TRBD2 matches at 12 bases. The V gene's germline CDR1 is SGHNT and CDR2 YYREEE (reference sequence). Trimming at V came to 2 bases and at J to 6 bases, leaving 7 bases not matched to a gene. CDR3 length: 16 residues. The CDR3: CASSFRLAGAGDTQYF. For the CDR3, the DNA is TGTGCCAGCAGCTTTCGACTAGCGGGAGCCGGGGATACGCAGTATTTT.

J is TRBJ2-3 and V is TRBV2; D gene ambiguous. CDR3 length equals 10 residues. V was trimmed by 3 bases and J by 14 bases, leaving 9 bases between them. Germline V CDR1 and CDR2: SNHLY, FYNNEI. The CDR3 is CASSDYAPYF. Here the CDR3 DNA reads TGTGCCAGCAGTGATTATGCTCCGTATTTT.

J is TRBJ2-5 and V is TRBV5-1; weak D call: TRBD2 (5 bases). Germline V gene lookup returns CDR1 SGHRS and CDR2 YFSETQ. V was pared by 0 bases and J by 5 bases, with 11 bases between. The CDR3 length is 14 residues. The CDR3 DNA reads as TGCGCCAGCAGCTTGGTGCGGGCGGGTGAGACCCAGTACTTC. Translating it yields CASSLVRAGETQYF.

The CDR3 loop is CASSLNPAGGAGEQYF. In DNA, the CDR3 is TGCGCCAGCAGCTTGAATCCGGCGGGGGGGGCCGGCGAGCAGTACTTC. This rearrangement joins TRBV5-1 to TRBJ2-7; 9 bases fit TRBD2. The CDR3 sequence is 16 residues long. CDR1 and CDR2 from the germline V gene are SGHRS and YFSETQ. V dropped 1 base and J dropped 6; count of bases not matched to a gene: 11. The whole variable domain, filled in from reference TRBV5-1 and TRBJ2-7, reads KAGVTQTPRYLIKTRGQQVTLSCSPISGHRSVSWYQQTPGQGLQFLFEYFSETQRNKGNFPGRFSGRQFSNSRSEMNVSTLELGDSALYLCASSLNPAGGAGEQYFGPGTRLTVT.

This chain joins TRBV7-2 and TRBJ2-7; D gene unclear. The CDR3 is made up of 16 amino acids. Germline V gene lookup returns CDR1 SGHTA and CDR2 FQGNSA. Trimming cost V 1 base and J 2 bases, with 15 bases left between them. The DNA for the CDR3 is TGTGCCAGCAGCTTAGGCCCCATAGGGCAAACCTACGAGCAGTACTTC. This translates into CASSLGPIGQTYEQYF.

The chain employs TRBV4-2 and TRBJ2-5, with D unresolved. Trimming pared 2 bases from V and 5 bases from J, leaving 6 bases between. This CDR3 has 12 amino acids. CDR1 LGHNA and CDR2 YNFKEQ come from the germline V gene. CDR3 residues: CASSQSRETQYF. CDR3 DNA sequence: TGTGCCAGCAGCCAATCGAGGGAGACCCAGTACTTC.

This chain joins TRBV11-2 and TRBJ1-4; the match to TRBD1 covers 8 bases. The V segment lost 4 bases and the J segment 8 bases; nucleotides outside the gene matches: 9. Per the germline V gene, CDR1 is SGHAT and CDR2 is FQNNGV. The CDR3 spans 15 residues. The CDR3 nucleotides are TGTGCCAGCAGCTCCCCCGACAGGGGTAGAGAAAAACTGTTTTTT. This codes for CASSSPDRGREKLFF. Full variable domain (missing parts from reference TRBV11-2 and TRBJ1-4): EAGVAQSPRYKIIEKRQSVAFWCNPISGHATLYWYQQILGQGPKLLIQFQNNGVVDDSQLPKDRFSAERLKGVDSTLKIQPAKLEDSAVYLCASSSPDRGREKLFFGSGTQLSVL.

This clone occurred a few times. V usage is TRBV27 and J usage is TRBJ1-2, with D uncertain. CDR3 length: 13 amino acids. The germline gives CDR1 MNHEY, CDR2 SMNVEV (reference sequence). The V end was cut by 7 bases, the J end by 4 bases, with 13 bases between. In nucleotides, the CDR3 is TGTGCCAGCACGAGGGCGGGTAGCTATGGCTACACCTTC. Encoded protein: CASTRAGSYGYTF.